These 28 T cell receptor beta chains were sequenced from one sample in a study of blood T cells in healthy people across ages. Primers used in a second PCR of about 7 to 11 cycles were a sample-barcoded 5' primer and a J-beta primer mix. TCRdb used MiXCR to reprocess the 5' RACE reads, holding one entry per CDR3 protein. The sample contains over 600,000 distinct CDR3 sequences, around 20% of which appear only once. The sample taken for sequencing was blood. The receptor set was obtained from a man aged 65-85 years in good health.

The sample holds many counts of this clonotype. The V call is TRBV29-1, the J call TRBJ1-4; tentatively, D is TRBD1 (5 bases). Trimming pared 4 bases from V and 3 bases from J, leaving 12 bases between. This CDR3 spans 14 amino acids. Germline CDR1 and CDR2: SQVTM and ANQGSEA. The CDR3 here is CSVAVTGANEKLFF. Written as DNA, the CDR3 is TGCAGCGTTGCCGTAACGGGGGCTAATGAAAAACTGTTTTTT.

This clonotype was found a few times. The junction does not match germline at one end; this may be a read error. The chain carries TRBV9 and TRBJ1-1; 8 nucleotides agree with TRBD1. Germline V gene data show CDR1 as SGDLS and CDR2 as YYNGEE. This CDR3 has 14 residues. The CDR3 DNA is TGTGCCAGCAGCCCTACGACAGGGGTCACTGAAGCCTTCTTT. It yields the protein CASSPTTGVTEAFF.

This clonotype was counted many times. The CDR3 reads CSASLGQHYEQYF. CDR3 DNA sequence: TGCAGTGCTAGCCTCGGACAACACTACGAGCAGTACTTC. The chain combines TRBV20-1 with TRBJ2-7, with D maybe TRBD1 (5 bases). Deletions cut 3 bases from V and 3 bases from J, with 12 bases between. The CDR3 consists of 13 residues. The germline V gene encodes CDR1 DFQATT and CDR2 SNEGSKA (reference sequence).

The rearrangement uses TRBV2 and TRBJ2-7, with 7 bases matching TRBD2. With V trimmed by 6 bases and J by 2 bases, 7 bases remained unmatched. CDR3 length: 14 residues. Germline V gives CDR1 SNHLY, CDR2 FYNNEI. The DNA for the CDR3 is TGTGCCAGCAGCGCGGGACTACCCACCTACGAGCAGTACTTC. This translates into CASSAGLPTYEQYF. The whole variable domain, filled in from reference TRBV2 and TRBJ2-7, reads EPEVTQTPSHQVTQMGQEVILRCVPISNHLYFYWYRQILGQKVEFLVSFYNNEISEKSEIFDDQFSVERPDGSNFTLKIRSTKLEDSAMYFCASSAGLPTYEQYFGPGTRLTVT.

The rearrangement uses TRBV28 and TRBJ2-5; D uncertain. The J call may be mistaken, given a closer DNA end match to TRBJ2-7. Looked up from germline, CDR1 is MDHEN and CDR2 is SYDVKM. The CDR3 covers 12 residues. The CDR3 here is CASSLPPSEQYF. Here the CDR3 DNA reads TGTGCCAGCAGTTTGCCCCCCTCCGAGCAGTACTTC.

CDR3 DNA: TGTGCCATCAGGCGGGACGGATCCTCGGGAGATACGCAGTATTTT. Translated, it gives CAIRRDGSSGDTQYF. The V call is TRBV10-3, the J call TRBJ2-3; a weak D match, TRBD2 (6 bases). Between the trimmed V and J ends, which lost 6 bases and 5 bases, there was a span of 18 bases. CDR1 is ENHRY, CDR2 SYGVKD, per germline. This CDR3 is built from 15 residues.

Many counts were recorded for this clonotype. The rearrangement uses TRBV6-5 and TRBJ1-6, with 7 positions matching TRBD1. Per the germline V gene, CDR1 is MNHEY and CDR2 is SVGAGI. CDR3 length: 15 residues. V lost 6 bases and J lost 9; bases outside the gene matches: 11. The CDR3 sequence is CASRTGSDLGSPLHF. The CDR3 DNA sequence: TGTGCCAGCAGGACAGGGAGCGATCTTGGTTCACCCCTCCACTTT.

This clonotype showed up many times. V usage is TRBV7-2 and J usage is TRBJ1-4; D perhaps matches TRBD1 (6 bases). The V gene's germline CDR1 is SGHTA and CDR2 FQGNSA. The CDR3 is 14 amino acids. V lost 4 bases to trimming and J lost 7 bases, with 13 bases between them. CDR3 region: CASSSGVRGEKLFF. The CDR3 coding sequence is TGTGCCAGCAGCTCGGGGGTCAGGGGTGAAAAACTGTTTTTT.

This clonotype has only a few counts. CDR3 in DNA: TGTGCCAGCAGTTTAGAGCGGGCGAACACCGGGGAGCTGTTTTTT. Protein sequence: CASSLERANTGELFF. The rearrangement joins TRBV28 to TRBJ2-2, with D possibly matching TRBD2 (6 bases). The CDR3 runs to 15 residues. The V gene's germline CDR1 is MDHEN and CDR2 SYDVKM. V lost 2 bases and J lost 0, with 7 bases in between.

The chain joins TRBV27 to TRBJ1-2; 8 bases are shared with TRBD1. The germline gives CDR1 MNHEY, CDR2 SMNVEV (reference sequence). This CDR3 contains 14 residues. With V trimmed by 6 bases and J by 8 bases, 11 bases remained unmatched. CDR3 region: CASSPNRGLGGYTF. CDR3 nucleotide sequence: TGTGCCAGCAGCCCAAACAGGGGGTTAGGGGGCTACACCTTC.

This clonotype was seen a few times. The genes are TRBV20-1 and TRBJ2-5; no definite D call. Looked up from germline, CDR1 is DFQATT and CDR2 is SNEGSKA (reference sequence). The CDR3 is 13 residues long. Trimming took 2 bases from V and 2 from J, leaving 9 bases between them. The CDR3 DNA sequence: TGCAGTGCTAGAAAGGCTCCGCAAGAGACCCAGTACTTC. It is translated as CSARKAPQETQYF.

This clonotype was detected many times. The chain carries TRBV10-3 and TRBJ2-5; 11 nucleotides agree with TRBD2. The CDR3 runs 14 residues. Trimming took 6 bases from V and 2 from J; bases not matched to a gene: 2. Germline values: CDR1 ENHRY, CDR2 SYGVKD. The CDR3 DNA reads TGTGCCATCAGGGGGACTAGCGGACAAGAGACCCAGTACTTC. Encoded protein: CAIRGTSGQETQYF.

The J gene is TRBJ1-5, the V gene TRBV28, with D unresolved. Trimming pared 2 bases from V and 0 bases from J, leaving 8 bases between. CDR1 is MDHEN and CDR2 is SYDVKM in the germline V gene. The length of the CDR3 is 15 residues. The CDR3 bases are TGTGCCAGCAGTTTAGACACACATAGCAATCAGCCCCAGCATTTT. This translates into CASSLDTHSNQPQHF. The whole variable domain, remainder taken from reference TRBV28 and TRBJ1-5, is DVKVTQSSRYLVKRTGEKVFLECVQDMDHENMFWYRQDPGLGLRLIYFSYDVKMKEKGDIPEGYSVSREKKERFSLILESASTNQTSMYLCASSLDTHSNQPQHFGDGTRLSIL.

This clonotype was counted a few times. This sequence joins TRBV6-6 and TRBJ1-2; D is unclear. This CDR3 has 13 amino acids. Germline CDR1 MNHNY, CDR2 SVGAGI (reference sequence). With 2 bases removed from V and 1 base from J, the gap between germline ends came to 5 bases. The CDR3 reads CASSYTDNYGYTF. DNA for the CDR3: TGTGCCAGCAGTTACACAGATAACTATGGCTACACCTTC.

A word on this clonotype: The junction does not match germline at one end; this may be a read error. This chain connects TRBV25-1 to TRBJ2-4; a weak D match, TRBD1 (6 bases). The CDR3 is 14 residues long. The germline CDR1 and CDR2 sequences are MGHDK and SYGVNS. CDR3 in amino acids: CASSEDSAQNIQSF. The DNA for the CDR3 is TGTGCCAGCAGTGAGGACAGTGCGCAAAACATTCAGTCCTTC.

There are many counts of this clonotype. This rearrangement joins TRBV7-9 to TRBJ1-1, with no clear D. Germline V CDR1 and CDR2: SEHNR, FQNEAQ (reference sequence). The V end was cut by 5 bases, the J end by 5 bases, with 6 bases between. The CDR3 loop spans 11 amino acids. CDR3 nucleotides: TGTGCCAGCAGCGCGAGGACTGAAGCTTTCTTT. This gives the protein CASSARTEAFF.

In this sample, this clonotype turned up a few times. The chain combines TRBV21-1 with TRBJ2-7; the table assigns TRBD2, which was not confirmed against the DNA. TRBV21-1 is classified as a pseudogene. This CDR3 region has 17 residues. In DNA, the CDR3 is TGTGCCAGCAGCAAACAGTATCCGCACCGAGGGTCCTACGAGCAGTACTTC. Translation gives CASSKQYPHRGSYEQYF.

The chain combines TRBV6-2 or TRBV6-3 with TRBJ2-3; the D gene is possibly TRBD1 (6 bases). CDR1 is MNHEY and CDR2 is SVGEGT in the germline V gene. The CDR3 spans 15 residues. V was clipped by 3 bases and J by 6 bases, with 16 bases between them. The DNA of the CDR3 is TGTGCCAGCAGTTATGGGGGCGGTTTATCGGATACGCAGTATTTT. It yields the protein CASSYGGGLSDTQYF.

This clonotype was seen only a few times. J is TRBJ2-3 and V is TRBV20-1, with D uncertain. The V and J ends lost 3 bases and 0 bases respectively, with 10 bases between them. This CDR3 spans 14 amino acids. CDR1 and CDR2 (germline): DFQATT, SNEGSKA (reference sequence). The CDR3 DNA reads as TGCAGTGCTAGGACGGAATCTAGCACAGATACGCAGTATTTT. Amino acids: CSARTESSTDTQYF.

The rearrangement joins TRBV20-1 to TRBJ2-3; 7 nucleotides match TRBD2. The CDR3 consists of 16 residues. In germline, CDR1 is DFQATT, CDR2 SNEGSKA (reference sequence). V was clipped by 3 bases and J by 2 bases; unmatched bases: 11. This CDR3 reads CSASGAREEFTDTQYF. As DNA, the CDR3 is TGCAGTGCTAGTGGGGCTCGGGAGGAGTTCACAGATACGCAGTATTTT.

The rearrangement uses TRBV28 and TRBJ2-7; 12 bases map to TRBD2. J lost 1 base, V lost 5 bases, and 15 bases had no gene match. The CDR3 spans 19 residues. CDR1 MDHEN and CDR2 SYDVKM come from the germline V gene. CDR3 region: CASSPLGLAGPVHSYEQYF. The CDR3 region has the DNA TGTGCCAGCAGTCCGCTGGGACTAGCGGGTCCCGTCCATTCCTACGAGCAGTACTTC.

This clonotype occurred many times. CDR3 nucleotide sequence: TGCGCCAGCGGAAACGCAGATAGCGGGAGGCAAGAGACCCAGTACTTC. Amino acid sequence: CASGNADSGRQETQYF. The V and J genes are TRBV5-1 and TRBJ2-5; 10 bases are shared with TRBD2. Germline CDR1 and CDR2: SGHRS and YFSETQ. The J segment lost 2 bases and the V segment lost 7 bases, leaving 11 bases of the junction unmatched. There are 16 residues in the CDR3.

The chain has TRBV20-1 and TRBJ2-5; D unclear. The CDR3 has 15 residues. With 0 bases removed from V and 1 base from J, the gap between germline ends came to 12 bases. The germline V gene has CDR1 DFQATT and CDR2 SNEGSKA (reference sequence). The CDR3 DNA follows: TGCAGTGCTAGAGATCCGATCAGGCTCCAAGAGACCCAGTACTTC. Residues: CSARDPIRLQETQYF.

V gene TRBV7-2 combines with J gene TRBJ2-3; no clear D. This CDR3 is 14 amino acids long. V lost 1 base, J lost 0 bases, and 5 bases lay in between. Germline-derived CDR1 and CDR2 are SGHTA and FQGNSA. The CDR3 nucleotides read TGTGCCAGCAGCTTAGGGTGGAGCACAGATACGCAGTATTTT. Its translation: CASSLGWSTDTQYF.

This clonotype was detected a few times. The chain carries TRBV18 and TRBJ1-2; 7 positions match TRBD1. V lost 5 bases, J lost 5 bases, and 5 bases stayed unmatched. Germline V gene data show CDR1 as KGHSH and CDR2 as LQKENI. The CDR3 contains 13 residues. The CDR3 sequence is CASSEGAWYGYTF. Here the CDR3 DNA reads TGTGCCAGCTCAGAGGGGGCATGGTATGGCTACACCTTC.

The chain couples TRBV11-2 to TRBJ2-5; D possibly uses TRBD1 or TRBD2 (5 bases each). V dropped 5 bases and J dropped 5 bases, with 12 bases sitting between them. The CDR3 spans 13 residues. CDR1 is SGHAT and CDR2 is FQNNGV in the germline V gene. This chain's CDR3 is CASSMGRWETQYF. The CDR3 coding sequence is TGTGCCAGCAGCATGGGACGATGGGAGACCCAGTACTTC.

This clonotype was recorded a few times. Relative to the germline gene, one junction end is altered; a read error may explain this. The CDR3 loop is CSAGDARDAGELFF. CDR3 sequence (DNA): TGCAGTGCTGGAGATGCTAGGGATGCCGGGGAGCTGTTTTTT. This chain links TRBV20-1 with TRBJ2-2; the D is unclear. CDR3 size: 14 residues. Germline lookup yields CDR1 DFQATT and CDR2 SNEGSKA (reference sequence).

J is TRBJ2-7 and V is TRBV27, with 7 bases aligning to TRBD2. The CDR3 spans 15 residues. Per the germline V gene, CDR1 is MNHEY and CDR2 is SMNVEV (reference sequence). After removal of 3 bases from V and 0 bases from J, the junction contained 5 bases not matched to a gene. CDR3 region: CASSLRGGSSYEQYF. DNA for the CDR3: TGTGCCAGCAGTTTGCGAGGCGGGAGCTCCTACGAGCAGTACTTC.